This TCR beta chain originates from a study of blood T cell repertoires in COVID-19. Turning to the study itself: The study drew acute and convalescent COVID-19 samples from the United States, Italy and Spain.

The CDR3 is 15 amino acids. Germline lookup yields CDR1 LNHDA and CDR2 SQIVND (reference sequence). With 1 base clipped from V and 4 bases from J, the junction kept 5 bases outside the gene matches. Profiling relied on immunoSEQ multiplex PCR, and the TCRdb table lists in-frame clones only, not all of them. The repertoire holds roughly 220,000 clones, with 88% as singletons. Sequencing input: PBMCs or T cells enriched from blood (not recorded which). This clonotype originated in a woman in her fifties or sixties with acute COVID-19. V gene TRBV19 combines with J gene TRBJ1-2; 8 positions match TRBD1. The CDR3, as DNA: TGTGCCAGTAGTATAGCGGCTACAGGGGGCTATGGCTACACCTTC. Translated, it gives CASSIAATGGYGYTF.